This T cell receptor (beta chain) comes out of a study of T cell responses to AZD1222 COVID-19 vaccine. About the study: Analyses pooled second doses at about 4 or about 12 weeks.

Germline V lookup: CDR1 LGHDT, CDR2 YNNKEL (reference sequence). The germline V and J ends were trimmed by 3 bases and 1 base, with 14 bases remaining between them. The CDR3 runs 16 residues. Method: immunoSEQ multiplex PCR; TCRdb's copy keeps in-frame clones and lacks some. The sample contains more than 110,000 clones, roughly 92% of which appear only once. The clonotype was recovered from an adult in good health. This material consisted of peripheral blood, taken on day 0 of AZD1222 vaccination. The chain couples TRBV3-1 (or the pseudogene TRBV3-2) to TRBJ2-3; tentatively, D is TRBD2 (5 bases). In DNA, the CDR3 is TGTGCCAGCAGCCAGGGGATCGGGATCCGCACAGATACGCAGTATTTT. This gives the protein CASSQGIGIRTDTQYF.